This entry lists 22 T cell receptor beta chains sequenced from one sample in a study of cytomegalovirus exposure and HLA in healthy donors. PCR used 60 Vbeta primers and 13 Jbeta primers. Here immunoSEQ multiplex PCR was the method, and the copy in TCRdb shows in-frame clones only, minus some. This repertoire shows 150,000 to 200,000 clones, less than 90% found once; its top ten account for 1.6%. Material: PBMCs. The receptors were sampled from a man between 45 and 60 years old in good health and CMV-seronegative.

The chain joins TRBV20-1 to TRBJ1-1, with no clear D. V lost 5 bases and J lost 8, with 9 bases in between. Germline CDR1 and CDR2: DFQATT and SNEGSKA (reference sequence). This CDR3 region has 10 residues. CDR3 sequence: CSAADLEAFF. CDR3 bases: TGCAGTGCTGCGGATCTAGAAGCTTTCTTT.

The V call is TRBV12-5, the J call TRBJ1-1, with 12 bases that match TRBD1. V dropped 3 bases and J dropped 4; count of bases not matched to a gene: 9. Germline CDR1 and CDR2: LGHNT and FRNRAP. The CDR3 loop spans 17 amino acids. The CDR3 loop reads CASGFNPGQGAFTEAFF. The CDR3 DNA is TGTGCTAGTGGTTTTAATCCGGGACAGGGGGCGTTCACTGAAGCTTTCTTT.

V is TRBV4-1 and J is TRBJ2-1; TRBD2 is a possible D gene (7 bases). V lost 3 bases and J lost 1, with 19 bases in between. Per the germline V gene, CDR1 is MGHRA and CDR2 is YSYEKL. There are 18 residues in the CDR3. The CDR3 coding sequence is TGCGCCAGCAGCCATCAAAGGGGGGGGCTGTCGTCCTACAATGAGCAGTTCTTC. It translates to CASSHQRGGLSSYNEQFF.

The chain is built from TRBV18 and TRBJ2-5, with 10 positions matching TRBD2. Germline-derived CDR1 and CDR2 are KGHSH and LQKENI. With V trimmed by 4 bases and J by 2 bases, 10 bases remained unmatched. This CDR3 region has 17 residues. This CDR3 reads CASSRLELAGLQETQYF. CDR3 bases: TGTGCCAGCTCACGGTTAGAACTAGCGGGATTACAAGAGACCCAGTACTTC.

The V gene is TRBV6-5, the J gene TRBJ2-3; 9 bases fit TRBD1. V was clipped by 6 bases and J by 3 bases; unmatched bases: 1. The CDR3 runs to 13 residues. Per the germline V gene, CDR1 is MNHEY and CDR2 is SVGAGI. For the CDR3, the DNA is TGTGCCAGCAGGGACAGGGGAACAGATACGCAGTATTTT. It is translated as CASRDRGTDTQYF.

There are a few counts of this clone. The rearrangement links TRBV6-5 to TRBJ1-1; possible D gene TRBD1, 5 bases. The CDR3 spans 13 residues. V was shortened by 7 bases and J by 2 bases, with 11 bases between the two germline ends. Germline CDR1 is MNHEY and CDR2 is SVGAGI. In DNA form, the CDR3 reads TGTGCCAGCACTACAGGCGTAAACACTGAAGCTTTCTTT. Its protein is CASTTGVNTEAFF.

The chain is built from TRBV19 and TRBJ2-4; 9 nucleotides agree with TRBD1. CDR1 and CDR2 (germline): LNHDA, SQIVND (reference sequence). CDR3 length: 15 amino acids. J was trimmed by 6 bases and V by 4 bases; bases with no gene match: 7. This CDR3 reads CASSTTTGGGNIQYF. As DNA, the CDR3 is TGTGCCAGTAGTACGACGACAGGGGGAGGAAACATTCAGTACTTC.

The J gene is TRBJ2-7, the V gene TRBV7-8; TRBD1 matches 11 bases. Looked up from germline, CDR1 is SGHVS and CDR2 is FQNEAQ. V trimming: 2 bases; J trimming: 3 bases; junction bases outside the gene matches: 3. The CDR3 consists of 15 residues. CDR3 sequence (DNA): TGTGCCAGCAGCTTACCGGGACAGGGGGGCTACGAGCAGTACTTC. Encoded protein: CASSLPGQGGYEQYF.

The sample holds a few counts of this clone. This chain joins TRBV4-3 and TRBJ1-2; weak D call: TRBD1 (5 bases). CDR3 length: 13 amino acids. Germline V CDR1 and CDR2: LGHNA, YSLEER. Trimming pared 1 base from V and 3 bases from J, leaving 6 bases between. The CDR3 nucleotides read TGCGCCAGCAGCCAAGCAGGGTACTATGGCTACACCTTC. Translation gives CASSQAGYYGYTF.

V gene TRBV6-1 combines with J gene TRBJ2-5; 8 bases match TRBD2. This CDR3 region has 15 residues. Trimming took 6 bases from V and 3 from J; bases not matched to a gene: 9. Germline CDR1 and CDR2: MNHNS and SASEGT. CDR3 in DNA: TGTGCCAGCAGGACGCTGGGACTAGTAGAAGAGACCCAGTACTTC. It yields the protein CASRTLGLVEETQYF.

The gene calls are TRBV7-2 and TRBJ2-7, with 14 bases that match TRBD2. J was trimmed by 4 bases and V by 5 bases; bases with no gene match: 7. Germline loops: CDR1 SGHTA, CDR2 FQGNSA. The CDR3 totals 16 residues. The CDR3 DNA sequence: TGTGCCAGCAGCCTACGACTAGCGGGAGGGCCGTACGAGCAGTACTTC. Translated: CASSLRLAGGPYEQYF.

The chain recombines TRBV28 with TRBJ1-5; TRBD1 agrees at 8 bases. Germline V CDR1 and CDR2: MDHEN, SYDVKM. V was pared by 8 bases and J by 3 bases, with 6 bases of the junction left unmatched. The CDR3 contains 14 residues. The CDR3 loop is CASAGTGHNQPQHF. CDR3 coding DNA: TGTGCCAGCGCTGGGACAGGACACAATCAGCCCCAGCATTTT.

V gene TRBV6-5 combines with J gene TRBJ1-2, with D maybe TRBD1 (5 bases). CDR1 and CDR2 from the germline V gene are MNHEY and SVGAGI. Trimming removed 2 bases from V and 3 bases from J, with 10 bases in between. The CDR3 extends over 14 amino acids. CDR3 nucleotide sequence: TGTGCCAGCAGTTACGGGGGGAGAGACTATGGCTACACCTTC. Protein: CASSYGGRDYGYTF.

The chain combines TRBV7-2 with TRBJ2-5; 7 nucleotides match TRBD2. CDR3 length: 15 amino acids. Trimming cost V 6 bases and J 1 base; bases outside gene matches: 8. The germline V gene encodes CDR1 SGHTA and CDR2 FQGNSA. For the CDR3, the DNA is TGTGCCAGCAGGGGGTCTGCGGGGGTCCAAGAGACCCAGTACTTC. Translation: CASRGSAGVQETQYF. Supplemented by reference TRBV7-2 and TRBJ2-5, the full variable domain reads GAGVSQSPSNKVTEKGKDVELRCDPISGHTALYWYRQSLGQGLEFLIYFQGNSAPDKSGLPSDRFSAERTGGSVSTLTIQRTQQEDSAVYLCASRGSAGVQETQYFGPGTRLLVL.

This clone was seen only once. This chain connects TRBV7-2 to TRBJ2-7; possibly TRBD2 for D (6 bases). Germline loops: CDR1 SGHTA, CDR2 FQGNSA. The CDR3 extends over 14 amino acids. Trimming removed 1 base at V and 3 bases at J, with 10 bases between. For the CDR3, the DNA is TGTGCCAGCAGCTTAGTGGCGGGAAACTACGAGCAGTACTTC. Translation: CASSLVAGNYEQYF.

This clone showed up just once. The V and J genes are TRBV12-5 and TRBJ2-3, with D perhaps TRBD2 (7 bases). Trimming took off 5 bases at V and 6 bases at J, with 15 bases between the two ends. This CDR3 region has 14 residues. CDR1 and CDR2 (germline): LGHNT, FRNRAP. CDR3 in DNA: TGTGCTAGTGGTCTAGCGGAGGGGGGTGATACGCAGTATTTT. The encoded protein is CASGLAEGGDTQYF.

The chain has TRBV4-1 and TRBJ2-5, with TRBD1 identical over 7 bases. The CDR3 has 11 residues. Germline-derived CDR1 and CDR2 are MGHRA and YSYEKL. Trimming at V came to 8 bases and at J to 5 bases, leaving 2 bases not matched to a gene. CDR3: CASRQGETQYF. The CDR3 bases are TGCGCCAGCCGACAGGGCGAGACCCAGTACTTC.

The rearrangement links TRBV5-1 to TRBJ2-3; 9 bases are a match to TRBD2. Losses at the gene ends were 3 bases for V and 2 bases for J; bases not matched to a gene: 10. The CDR3 covers 17 residues. Germline CDR1 and CDR2: SGHRS and YFSETQ. For the CDR3, the DNA is TGCGCCAGCAGCTCCGAGGGTAGCGGGGGTTACACAGATACGCAGTATTTT. As protein: CASSSEGSGGYTDTQYF.

This clone occurred once. The rearrangement links TRBV5-4 to TRBJ2-2; D is undetermined. V lost 0 bases, J lost 1 base, and 10 bases lay in between. This CDR3 has 16 amino acids. Germline CDR1 and CDR2: SGHNT and YYREEE (reference sequence). The CDR3 is CASSLEAGLNTGELFF. The CDR3 DNA is TGTGCCAGCAGCTTGGAAGCAGGCCTGAACACCGGGGAGCTGTTTTTT.

The chain uses TRBV21-1 and TRBJ2-3; TRBD2, the table's D call, was not compared with the DNA. TRBV21-1 is a pseudogene segment. This CDR3 comprises 17 residues. DNA for the CDR3: TGTGCCCGTTGGGGGACTAGGGTTCCCTCTAGCACAGATACGCAGTATTTT. Translating gives CARWGTRVPSSTDTQYF.

This clone was detected only once. The chain recombines TRBV6-6 with TRBJ1-1; TRBD1 agrees at 12 bases. The CDR3 contains 13 residues. CDR1 and CDR2 from the germline V gene are MNHNY and SVGAGI (reference sequence). V was clipped by 6 bases and J by 7 bases; unmatched bases: 3. CDR3 protein: CASRGTGGFEAFF. The DNA of the CDR3 is TGTGCCAGCAGAGGGACAGGGGGCTTTGAAGCTTTCTTT.

The V call is TRBV2, the J call TRBJ2-6; possible D gene TRBD2, 7 bases. The CDR3 is 18 amino acids. Trimming pared 6 bases from V and 2 bases from J, leaving 20 bases between. Germline V gene lookup returns CDR1 SNHLY and CDR2 FYNNEI. The CDR3 bases are TGTGCCAGCAGGATCAACCAGGGGAGGGGGACTGGGGCCAACGTCCTGACTTTC. This codes for CASRINQGRGTGANVLTF.